The source of this T cell receptor beta chain is a study of T-cell reconstitution after alpha-beta-depleted transplantation in children. Germline V gene data show CDR1 as SGHRS and CDR2 as YFSETQ. The CDR3 spans 13 residues. V lost 4 bases, J lost 15 bases, and 13 bases stayed unmatched. Preparation of the TCRbeta library involved a method that used unique molecular identifiers. TCRdb reprocessed the PCR reads with MiXCR, giving one entry per CDR3 protein. The sample carries around 960,000 distinct CDR3 sequences, roughly 31% recorded once. The starting material was PBMCs, mostly from graft donor cells, obtained 360 days after TCRalphabeta/CD19-depleted stem cell transplant. The V gene is TRBV5-1, the J gene TRBJ2-1; 7 bases match TRBD2. This TCR was sampled from a boy under two years old who had a stem cell transplant for SCID, so the T cells may come from the graft donor. In nucleotides, the CDR3 is TGCGCCAGCAGCACCGGGGAGGGCCCTCCTGGGTTCTTC. This encodes CASSTGEGPPGFF. Full variable domain (rest looked up from reference TRBV5-1 and TRBJ2-1): KAGVTQTPRYLIKTRGQQVTLSCSPISGHRSVSWYQQTPGQGLQFLFEYFSETQRNKGNFPGRFSGRQFSNSRSEMNVSTLELGDSALYLCASSTGEGPPGFFGPGTRLTVL.